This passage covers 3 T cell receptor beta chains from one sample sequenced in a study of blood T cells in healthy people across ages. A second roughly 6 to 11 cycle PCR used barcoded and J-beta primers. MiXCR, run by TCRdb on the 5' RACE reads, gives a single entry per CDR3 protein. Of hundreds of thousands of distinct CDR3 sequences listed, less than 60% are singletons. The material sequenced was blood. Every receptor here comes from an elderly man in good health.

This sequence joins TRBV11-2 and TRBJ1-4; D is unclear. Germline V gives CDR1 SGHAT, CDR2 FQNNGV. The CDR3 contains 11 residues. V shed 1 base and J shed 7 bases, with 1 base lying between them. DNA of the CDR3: TGTGCCAGCAGCTTAGCTGAAAAACTGTTTTTT. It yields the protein CASSLAEKLFF.

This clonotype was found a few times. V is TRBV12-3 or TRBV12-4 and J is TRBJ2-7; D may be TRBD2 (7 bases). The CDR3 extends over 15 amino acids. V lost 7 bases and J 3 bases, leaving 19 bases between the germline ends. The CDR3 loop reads CASTIGRGGFYEQYF. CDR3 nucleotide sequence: TGTGCCAGCACCATTGGAAGGGGGGGTTTCTACGAGCAGTACTTC.

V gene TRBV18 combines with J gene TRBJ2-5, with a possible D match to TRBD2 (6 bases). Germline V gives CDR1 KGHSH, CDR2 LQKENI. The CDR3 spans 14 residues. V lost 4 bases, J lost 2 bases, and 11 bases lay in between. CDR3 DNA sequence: TGTGCCAGCTCACGACGGGGGATGCAAGAGACCCAGTACTTC. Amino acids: CASSRRGMQETQYF.